This TCR beta chain was captured by sequencing in a study of T cell repertoires in cytomegalovirus infection. This CDR3 has 14 amino acids. Germline lookup yields CDR1 SGHVS and CDR2 FNYEAQ. The V and J ends lost 5 bases and 8 bases, in that order; junction bases with no gene match: 4. There are many counts of this clonotype. Its matching antigen is unknown. Findings and limits, study-wide: Ex vivo, HLA-C-restricted CMV-specific TCR beta clonotypes prevailed over the rest of the response.

A single record per CDR3 protein comes from TCRdb applying MiXCR to the reads. The data show about 460,000 distinct CDR3 sequences, with around 11% seen just once and roughly a tenth held by the top ten. The chain links TRBV7-6 to TRBJ1-6, with 9 nucleotides matching TRBD1. The TCR comes from a human donor in good health (CMV status not recorded). Some clones in this sample may be carry-over from other donors' samples. Material: PBMCs. The CDR3 region is CASSRDRGDSPLHF. The CDR3 nucleotides read TGTGCCAGCAGCCGAGACAGGGGGGATTCACCCCTCCACTTT.